A selection of T cell receptor beta chains follows, all from one sample in a study of blood T cells in healthy people across ages. MiXCR, applied by TCRdb to the 5' RACE reads, yields one record per CDR3 protein. The sample consists of some 710,000 distinct CDR3 sequences, less than 60% of them appearing once. Sequenced input: blood. These receptor sequences come from a man older than 75 in good health. Both conserved end residues are part of each CDR3. A D gene is named only where the DNA matches it firmly. Rows may omit the clone size; those that give it use once, few, many or a size class.

14	-	TRBJ2-3	TRBV12-3/TRBV12-4	-	CASSGRAVTDTQYF	TGTGCCAGCAGCGGAAGAGCGGTCACAGATACGCAGTATTTT
15	-	TRBJ2-7	TRBV4-1	TRBD2	CASSRARGSTYEQYF	TGCGCCAGCAGCCGGGCGCGGGGGAGCACATACGAGCAGTACTTC
16	-	TRBJ2-7	TRBV7-2	TRBD1	CASSLDGTGSYNEQYF	TGTGCCAGCAGCTTAGACGGGACAGGGTCCTACAATGAGCAGTACTTC
13	-	TRBJ1-2	TRBV3-1	-	CASSQSQGVGYTF	TGTGCCAGCAGCCAAAGTCAGGGAGTTGGCTACACCTTC
13	-	TRBJ1-1	TRBV10-3	-	CAINDLGGAEAFF	TGTGCCATCAATGATCTAGGCGGAGCTGAAGCTTTCTTT
16	-	TRBJ1-5	TRBV2	TRBD1	CASTIARGQGSQPQHF	TGTGCCAGCACTATAGCACGGGGACAGGGGAGTCAGCCCCAGCATTTT
16	few	TRBJ2-1	TRBV13	TRBD2	CASSLLGTRSIHEQFF	TGTGCCAGCAGCTTATTGGGGACTAGGTCAATCCATGAGCAGTTCTTC
15	-	TRBJ2-3	TRBV7-2	TRBD2	CASSSLAGPTDTQYF	TGTGCCAGCAGCTCCTTAGCGGGGCCCACAGATACGCAGTATTTT
17	-	TRBJ2-1	TRBV10-1	TRBD2	CASSDPMTSGAYNEQFF	TGCGCCAGCAGTGACCCGATGACTAGCGGGGCCTACAATGAGCAGTTCTTC
15	-	TRBJ2-3	TRBV7-9	-	CASSLGQGYGDTQYF	TGTGCCAGCAGCTTAGGTCAGGGGTATGGAGATACGCAGTATTTT
16	-	TRBJ2-1	TRBV6-5	TRBD2	CASSSLKLAGDNEQFF	TGTGCCAGCAGTTCCCTAAAACTAGCGGGAGATAATGAGCAGTTCTTC
15	-	TRBJ2-5	TRBV5-8	-	CASSPRAGRRETQYF	TGTGCCAGCAGCCCCAGGGCAGGGAGAAGGGAGACCCAGTACTTC
16	-	TRBJ2-2	TRBV28	TRBD1	CASRPPGGVITGELFF	TGTGCCAGCAGACCCCCAGGGGGCGTAATCACCGGGGAGCTGTTTTTT
14	-	TRBJ2-7	TRBV11-2	-	CASSLGSVGYEQYF	TGTGCCAGCAGCTTAGGGTCAGTAGGATACGAGCAGTACTTC
15	few	TRBJ2-5	TRBV28	TRBD1	CASSLPGQGQETQYF	TGTGCCAGCAGCCTACCGGGACAGGGGCAAGAGACCCAGTACTTC
15	-	TRBJ2-5	TRBV5-1	TRBD2	CASSLEAAGKKTQYF	TGCGCCAGCAGCTTGGAGGCAGCGGGAAAAAAGACCCAGTACTTC
16	-	TRBJ2-5	TRBV6-4	-	CASSDGPRAANNEQYF	TGTGCCAGCAGTGACGGGCCAAGGGCGGCAAACAATGAGCAGTACTTC
14	few	TRBJ2-3	TRBV5-1	-	CASSRDGGPDTQYF	TGCGCCAGCAGCCGCGACGGAGGCCCAGATACGCAGTATTTT
13	-	TRBJ2-1	TRBV5-5	-	CASSLDRDTEQFF	TGTGCCAGCAGCTTGGACCGCGATACTGAGCAGTTCTTC
14	few	TRBJ1-5	TRBV5-5	-	CASSLGYSNQPQHF	TGTGCCAGCAGCTTGGGCTATAGCAATCAGCCCCAGCATTTT
14	-	TRBJ1-2	TRBV6-2/TRBV6-3	-	CASSYQSDIYGYTF	TGTGCCAGCAGTTACCAATCGGACATCTATGGCTACACCTTC
16	many	TRBJ2-7	TRBV20-1	TRBD2	CSARVIAGPSSYEQYF	TGCAGTGCTAGAGTGATAGCGGGCCCCAGCTCCTACGAGCAGTACTTC
15	-	TRBJ2-7	TRBV4-3	TRBD2	CASSQDGSGGYEQYF	TGCGCCAGCAGCCAAGATGGGAGCGGGGGCTACGAGCAGTACTTC
15	-	TRBJ1-4	TRBV28	TRBD1	CASSSGTGFNEKLFF	TGTGCCAGCAGTTCCGGGACAGGCTTCAATGAAAAACTGTTTTTT
15	-	TRBJ1-2	TRBV29-1	TRBD1	CSVEGRGRSAYGYTF	TGCAGCGTTGAGGGCAGGGGGCGGTCAGCCTATGGCTACACCTTC
14	few	TRBJ2-1	TRBV12-3/TRBV12-4	-	CASSVQRARDEQFF	TGTGCCAGCAGTGTACAGAGGGCCCGTGATGAGCAGTTCTTC